Listed here is a single T cell receptor beta chain. The data stem from a study of T cell changes during pregnancy in multiple sclerosis. Data came from immunoSEQ multiplex PCR; TCRdb stores just in-frame clones and leaves some out. Among about 98,000 clones listed, around 90% were seen once. The germline gives CDR1 SNHLY, CDR2 FYNNEI. The V gene end was trimmed by 11 bases and the J gene end by 14 bases; junction bases not matched to a gene: 15. This CDR3 comprises 13 residues. The sequencing here drew on peripheral blood, taken after pregnancy. V is TRBV2 and J is TRBJ1-6; 7 nucleotides agree with TRBD1. This receptor was taken from a female donor in good health, enrolled as a control in a pregnancy study. CDR3 region: CAGKDRTEMALHF. For the CDR3, the DNA is TGTGCCGGTAAGGACAGGACCGAAATGGCCCTCCACTTT.